The 21 T cell receptor beta chains below all came from one sample that was sequenced in a study of blood T cell repertoires in COVID-19. Only in-frame clones appear in the TCRdb table, and some are missing; sequencing was by immunoSEQ multiplex PCR. This table has 200,000 to 300,000 clones, nearly 85% appearing once. Sequenced input: peripheral blood. These receptors were taken from a human donor in a cohort sampled during active COVID-19.

V and J are TRBV18 and TRBJ2-1; TRBD2 matches 7 bases. J gave up 7 bases and V 1 base, and 10 bases lay outside the gene matches. The CDR3 totals 16 residues. Germline V CDR1 and CDR2: KGHSH, LQKENI. The CDR3 is CASSPLGGGDINEQFF. In DNA form, the CDR3 reads TGTGCCAGCTCACCACTCGGCGGGGGAGATATAAATGAGCAGTTCTTC.

The rearrangement joins TRBV2 to TRBJ2-5; weak D call: TRBD2 (6 bases). This CDR3 has 13 residues. The germline V gene encodes CDR1 SNHLY and CDR2 FYNNEI. The V and J ends lost 7 bases and 3 bases respectively, with 12 bases between them. This CDR3 is CASNREIKETQYF. In DNA, the CDR3 is TGTGCCAGCAATCGGGAGATAAAAGAGACCCAGTACTTC.

This rearrangement joins TRBV27 to TRBJ2-3; D not certain. Germline V gene lookup returns CDR1 MNHEY and CDR2 SMNVEV (reference sequence). The CDR3 has 11 amino acids. V was pared by 3 bases and J by 6 bases, with 4 bases between. In DNA form, the CDR3 reads TGTGCCAGCAGTTTTCAGGATACGCAGTATTTT. Translated, it gives CASSFQDTQYF.

This clone showed up many times. The CDR3 loop reads CASSLEGGASTYEQYF. CDR3 DNA sequence: TGTGCCAGCAGCTTGGAGGGCGGGGCTTCTACCTACGAGCAGTACTTC. The gene calls are TRBV5-8 and TRBJ2-7; the D gene is possibly TRBD2 (6 bases). Germline CDR1 and CDR2: SGHTS and YDEGEE. The ends were cut back, 0 bases at V and 2 bases at J, with 15 bases in the middle. The CDR3 sequence is 16 residues long.

The sample holds a few counts of this clone. Here the CDR3 DNA reads TGTGCCAGCAGTCCGACTATCGCACGGTTAGGGAGGCTTCAGCCCCAGCATTTT. This gives the protein CASSPTIARLGRLQPQHF. The chain has TRBV28 and TRBJ1-5; D not certain. CDR1 is MDHEN and CDR2 is SYDVKM in the germline V gene. The CDR3 has 18 residues. V gave up 5 bases and J gave up 6 bases, with 26 bases separating them.

This clone was picked up one time. The chain uses TRBV5-1 and TRBJ2-7, with 8 nucleotides matching TRBD1. This CDR3 region has 15 residues. Losses at the gene ends were 1 base for V and 2 bases for J; bases not matched to a gene: 5. The germline V gene encodes CDR1 SGHRS and CDR2 YFSETQ. CDR3 DNA: TGCGCCAGCAGCTTGAGCACAGGGGGACCCTACGAGCAGTACTTC. This translates into CASSLSTGGPYEQYF.

The chain carries TRBV19 and TRBJ2-5; no clear D gene. This CDR3 has 12 amino acids. Looked up from germline, CDR1 is LNHDA and CDR2 is SQIVND (reference sequence). V dropped 5 bases and J dropped 5 bases, with 9 bases sitting between them. The CDR3 here is CASSEAMETQYF. DNA for the CDR3: TGTGCCAGTAGTGAGGCGATGGAGACCCAGTACTTC.

This chain uses TRBV7-8 with TRBJ1-3; D is uncertain. Germline CDR1 SGHVS, CDR2 FQNEAQ. CDR3 length: 14 amino acids. The ends were cut back, 3 bases at V and 1 base at J, with 7 bases in the middle. The CDR3 bases are TGTGCCAGCAGCTTGGGGAGTTCTGGAAACACCATATATTTT. The encoded protein is CASSLGSSGNTIYF.

This rearrangement joins TRBV19 to TRBJ2-5, with D unclear. Germline CDR1 is LNHDA and CDR2 is SQIVND (reference sequence). Trimming cost V 5 bases and J 2 bases, with 9 bases left between them. This CDR3 is 13 amino acids long. The CDR3 sequence: CASSAVAQETQYF. The CDR3, as DNA: TGTGCCAGTAGTGCGGTTGCGCAAGAGACCCAGTACTTC.

The chain employs TRBV12-5 and TRBJ1-1; 10 bases agree with TRBD1. Trimming at V came to 7 bases and at J to 4 bases, leaving 12 bases not matched to a gene. Germline loops: CDR1 LGHNT, CDR2 FRNRAP. This CDR3 spans 16 amino acids. The CDR3 DNA sequence: TGTGCTAGTGCCCCAGGGACAGGGGCCTTCGGCACTGAAGCTTTCTTT. It specifies CASAPGTGAFGTEAFF.

The chain joins TRBV10-1 to TRBJ2-1; D may be TRBD2 (6 bases). Germline values: CDR1 WNHNN, CDR2 SYGVQD (reference sequence). V dropped 6 bases and J dropped 7 bases, with 22 bases sitting between them. This CDR3 comprises 16 residues. CDR3 bases: TGCGCCAGCAGCGAAGGGGACTGGGGGTCTAGGAATGAGCAGTTCTTC. Its protein product is CASSEGDWGSRNEQFF.

The chain is built from TRBV29-1 and TRBJ1-1; TRBD1 matches at 8 bases. The CDR3 spans 14 residues. Germline CDR1 is SQVTM and CDR2 is ANQGSEA. V trimming: 4 bases; J trimming: 6 bases; junction bases outside the gene matches: 10. The CDR3 loop reads CSVAPGGESSEAFF. The CDR3 DNA reads TGCAGCGTTGCCCCAGGGGGCGAATCCTCTGAAGCTTTCTTT.

The J gene is TRBJ2-5, the V gene TRBV5-4; the D is unclear. From germline, CDR1 is SGHNT and CDR2 YYREEE (reference sequence). The CDR3 is 14 amino acids. V lost 4 bases and J 5 bases, leaving 15 bases between the germline ends. CDR3 bases: TGTGCCAGCAGCCCCGAGACTCATGGGGAGACCCAGTACTTC. It translates to CASSPETHGETQYF.

This clone was counted a single time. CDR3 nucleotide sequence: TGTGCCAGCAGTCCCCGGATAGCGGGGGGCTCCTACAATGAGCAGTTCTTC. Amino acid sequence: CASSPRIAGGSYNEQFF. V gene TRBV27 combines with J gene TRBJ2-1; the match to TRBD2 covers 10 bases. Germline CDR1 and CDR2: MNHEY and SMNVEV (reference sequence). The CDR3 runs 17 residues. The ends lost 5 bases at V and 0 bases at J; junction bases unmatched: 7.

The V gene is TRBV7-2, the J gene TRBJ1-2, with D unresolved. CDR1 is SGHTA, CDR2 FQGNSA, per germline. V was trimmed by 5 bases and J by 4 bases, leaving 11 bases between them. CDR3 size: 13 residues. The CDR3 reads CASSPQTSYGYTF. The CDR3 coding sequence is TGTGCCAGCAGCCCCCAGACAAGCTATGGCTACACCTTC. Complete variable domain (other parts from reference TRBV7-2 and TRBJ1-2): GAGVSQSPSNKVTEKGKDVELRCDPISGHTALYWYRQSLGQGLEFLIYFQGNSAPDKSGLPSDRFSAERTGGSVSTLTIQRTQQEDSAVYLCASSPQTSYGYTFGSGTRLTVV.

The sample holds one count of this clone. The chain recombines TRBV20-1 with TRBJ1-1, with D hard to call. CDR1 is DFQATT and CDR2 is SNEGSKA in the germline V gene (reference sequence). With 3 bases removed from V and 2 bases from J, the gap between germline ends came to 7 bases. The CDR3 consists of 12 residues. CDR3 amino acids: CSASPQNTEAFF. The DNA for the CDR3 is TGCAGTGCTAGTCCCCAAAACACTGAAGCTTTCTTT.

V usage is TRBV2 and J usage is TRBJ2-5, with D possibly matching TRBD2 (6 bases). V was cut by 7 bases and J by 3 bases, with 9 bases left in between. The CDR3 runs 12 residues. Germline CDR1 reads SNHLY; CDR2 reads FYNNEI. CDR3 sequence (DNA): TGTGCCAGCACGGGAGACGAAGAGACCCAGTACTTC. Translating gives CASTGDEETQYF.

This clone has only a few counts. The chain joins TRBV9 to TRBJ1-1; D unresolved. Germline V gene data show CDR1 as SGDLS and CDR2 as YYNGEE. This CDR3 contains 15 residues. V was pared by 0 bases and J by 5 bases, with 14 bases between. CDR3 sequence reads: CASSVELSRGTEAFF. The CDR3 DNA follows: TGTGCCAGCAGCGTAGAGTTGTCTCGAGGTACTGAAGCTTTCTTT.

The V gene is TRBV27, the J gene TRBJ2-1; 7 nucleotides align to TRBD1. CDR1 and CDR2 (germline): MNHEY, SMNVEV (reference sequence). The trim removed 6 bases at V and 1 base at J, leaving 3 bases unmatched. This CDR3 contains 14 residues. The CDR3 reads CASRETGSYNEQFF. The CDR3 DNA reads as TGTGCCAGCAGAGAGACAGGGTCCTACAATGAGCAGTTCTTC.

This sequence joins TRBV6-1 and TRBJ2-1, with 7 bases identical to TRBD1. Germline V gives CDR1 MNHNS, CDR2 SASEGT. The length of the CDR3 is 15 residues. Losses at the gene ends were 5 bases for V and 6 bases for J; bases not matched to a gene: 10. Here the CDR3 DNA reads TGTGCCAGCAGTTCACAGGGGTTATCGTTCAATGAGCAGTTCTTC. Translated, it gives CASSSQGLSFNEQFF.

The V and J genes are TRBV25-1 and TRBJ1-2, with D perhaps TRBD1 (6 bases). Trimming pared 6 bases from V and 0 bases from J, leaving 20 bases between. Germline assignment: CDR1 MGHDK and CDR2 SYGVNS. CDR3 length: 17 residues. The CDR3 loop reads CASRQTGTLRSNYGYTF. The CDR3 DNA is TGTGCCAGCAGACAGACCGGGACACTCCGATCTAACTATGGCTACACCTTC.